The entry that follows covers one TCR beta chain sequence. Seattle cases were enrolled at active infection and followed longitudinally. This sample was taken from a study of blood T cell repertoires in COVID-19. Study overall: Collection of acute and convalescent COVID-19 samples took place in the United States, Italy and Spain. Sources were T cells, B-cell-depleted T cells, or PBMCs; the material itself was cDNA or gDNA.

Per the authors' pipeline: Amplification from reference gene primers served as the basis for estimated nucleated cell counts. Sequencing used immunoSEQ multiplex PCR; TCRdb keeps in-frame clones, though not all of them. The DNA was the basis for D and trimming; V, J and clone size are from that table. The repertoire holds under 150,000 clones, approximately 83% seen once, with 6.5% to 9.5% in the top ten. Trimming left V 4 bases short and J 3 bases short, with 15 bases between. This CDR3 spans 15 amino acids. Germline V gives CDR1 MGHRA, CDR2 YSYEKL. V usage is TRBV4-1 and J usage is TRBJ2-5, with D tentatively TRBD2 (6 bases). The receptor was derived from a woman aged 60-75 years with COVID-19, enrolled during active disease. Sequenced: peripheral blood. The chain's CDR3 is CASSPVGLAEETQYF. The CDR3 DNA is TGCGCCAGCAGCCCCGTCGGGTTAGCGGAAGAGACCCAGTACTTC.